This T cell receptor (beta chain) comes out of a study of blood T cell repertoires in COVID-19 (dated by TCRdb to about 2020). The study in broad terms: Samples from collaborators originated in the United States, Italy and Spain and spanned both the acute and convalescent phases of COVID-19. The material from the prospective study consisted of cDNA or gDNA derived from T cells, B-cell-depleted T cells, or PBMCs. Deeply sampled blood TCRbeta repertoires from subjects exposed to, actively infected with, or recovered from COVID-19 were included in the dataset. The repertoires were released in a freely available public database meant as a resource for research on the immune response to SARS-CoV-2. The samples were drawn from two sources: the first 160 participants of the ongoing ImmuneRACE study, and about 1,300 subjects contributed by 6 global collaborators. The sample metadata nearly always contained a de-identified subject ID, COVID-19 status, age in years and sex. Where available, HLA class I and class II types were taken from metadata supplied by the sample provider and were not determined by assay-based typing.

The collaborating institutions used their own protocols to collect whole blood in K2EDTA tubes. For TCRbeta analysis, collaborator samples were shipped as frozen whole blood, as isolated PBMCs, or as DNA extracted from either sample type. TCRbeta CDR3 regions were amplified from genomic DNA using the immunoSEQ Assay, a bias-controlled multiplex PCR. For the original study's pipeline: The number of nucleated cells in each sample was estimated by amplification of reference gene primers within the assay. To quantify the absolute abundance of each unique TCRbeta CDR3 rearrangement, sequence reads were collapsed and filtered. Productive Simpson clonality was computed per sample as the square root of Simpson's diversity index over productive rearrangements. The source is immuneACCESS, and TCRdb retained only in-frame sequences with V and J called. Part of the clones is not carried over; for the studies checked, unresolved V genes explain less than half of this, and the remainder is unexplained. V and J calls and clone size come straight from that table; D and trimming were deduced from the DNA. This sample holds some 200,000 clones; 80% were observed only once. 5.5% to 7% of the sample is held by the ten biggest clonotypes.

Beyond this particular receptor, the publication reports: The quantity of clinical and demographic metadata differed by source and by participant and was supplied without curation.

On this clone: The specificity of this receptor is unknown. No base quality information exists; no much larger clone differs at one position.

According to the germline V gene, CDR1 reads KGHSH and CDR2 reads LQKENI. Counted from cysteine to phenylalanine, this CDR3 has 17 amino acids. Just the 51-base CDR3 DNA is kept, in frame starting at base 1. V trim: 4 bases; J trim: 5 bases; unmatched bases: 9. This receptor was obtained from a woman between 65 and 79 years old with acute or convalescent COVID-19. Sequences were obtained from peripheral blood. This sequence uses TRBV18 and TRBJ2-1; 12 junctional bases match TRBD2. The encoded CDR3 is CASSRPSGGGSNNEQFF. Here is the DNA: TGTGCCAGCTCACGACCTAGCGGGGGGGGGTCGAACAATGAGCAGTTCTTC.